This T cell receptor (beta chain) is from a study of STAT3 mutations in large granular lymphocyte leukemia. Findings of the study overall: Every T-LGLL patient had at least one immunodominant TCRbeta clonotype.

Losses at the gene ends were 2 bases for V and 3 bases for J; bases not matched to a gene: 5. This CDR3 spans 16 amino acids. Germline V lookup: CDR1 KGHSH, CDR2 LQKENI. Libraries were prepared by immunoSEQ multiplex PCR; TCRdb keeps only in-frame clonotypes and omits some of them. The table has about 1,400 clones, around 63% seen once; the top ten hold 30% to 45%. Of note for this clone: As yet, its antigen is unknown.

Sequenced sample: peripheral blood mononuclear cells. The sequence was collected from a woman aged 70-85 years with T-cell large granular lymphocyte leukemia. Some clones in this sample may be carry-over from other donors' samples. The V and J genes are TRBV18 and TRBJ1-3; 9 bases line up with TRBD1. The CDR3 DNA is TGTGCCAGCTCACCAATCGGGACAGGGTATGGAAACACCATATATTTT. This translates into CASSPIGTGYGNTIYF.